Presented here are 13 T cell receptor beta chains from one specimen sequenced in a study of cytomegalovirus exposure and HLA in healthy donors. The primer mix had 60 Vbeta and 13 Jbeta primers. The assay was immunoSEQ multiplex PCR, and TCRdb's table has in-frame clones only and misses some. In all, the sample yields approximately 110,000 clones. The sequenced sample was PBMCs. Receptors were obtained from a man aged 18 to 29 in good health and CMV-seronegative.

The chain combines TRBV7-9 with TRBJ2-5; the D is unclear. From germline, CDR1 is SEHNR and CDR2 FQNEAQ (reference sequence). The CDR3 is made up of 11 amino acids. Deletions cut 7 bases from V and 1 base from J, with 4 bases between. CDR3 nucleotides: TGTGCCAGCATTAGCCAAGAGACCCAGTACTTC. This translates into CASISQETQYF.

This chain uses TRBV7-6 with TRBJ1-1; maybe TRBD1 (5 bases). The CDR3 is 14 amino acids. Trimming left V 2 bases short and J 5 bases short, with 12 bases between. Germline assignment: CDR1 SGHVS and CDR2 FNYEAQ. The CDR3 protein is CASSLKAGSTEAFF. DNA of the CDR3: TGTGCCAGCAGCTTAAAGGCAGGGTCTACTGAAGCTTTCTTT.

The rearrangement joins TRBV10-3 to TRBJ1-3; the D gene is possibly TRBD1 (5 bases). This CDR3 is built from 13 residues. The germline V gene has CDR1 ENHRY and CDR2 SYGVKD. V was pared by 8 bases and J by 3 bases, with 11 bases between. CDR3 protein: CAISGLGGNTIYF. The CDR3 DNA sequence: TGTGCCATCTCAGGGTTGGGTGGAAACACCATATATTTT.

The chain joins TRBV19 to TRBJ1-5, with D perhaps matching TRBD1 (5 bases). Germline loops: CDR1 LNHDA, CDR2 SQIVND (reference sequence). V gave up 8 bases and J gave up 9 bases, with 8 bases separating them. CDR3 length equals 10 residues. This CDR3 reads CASGGMPQHF. CDR3 sequence (DNA): TGTGCCAGTGGGGGGATGCCCCAGCATTTT.

The gene calls are TRBV6-5 and TRBJ1-2; 7 bases map to TRBD1. V lost 6 bases to trimming and J lost 2 bases; unmatched junction nucleotides: 3. Germline V gives CDR1 MNHEY, CDR2 SVGAGI. The CDR3 has 13 residues. The CDR3 DNA sequence: TGTGCCAGCAGGCCGGGACAGAACTATGGCTACACCTTC. Translating it yields CASRPGQNYGYTF.

This sequence joins TRBV7-9 and TRBJ1-1; D may be TRBD1 (5 bases). Germline values: CDR1 SEHNR, CDR2 FQNEAQ (reference sequence). This CDR3 is 13 amino acids long. V was shortened by 6 bases and J by 5 bases, with 13 bases between the two germline ends. CDR3 bases: TGTGCCAGCAGTTCCCTGGGGGGGACTGAAGCTTTCTTT. It yields the protein CASSSLGGTEAFF.

The gene calls are TRBV15 and TRBJ2-2; D remains ambiguous. Trimming left V 1 base short and J 3 bases short, with 12 bases between. The CDR3 sequence is 16 residues long. Germline CDR1 and CDR2: LNHNV and YYDKDF (reference sequence). Written as DNA, the CDR3 is TGTGCCACCAGCAGAGGACCCCTTGGAGACACCGGGGAGCTGTTTTTT. Translating gives CATSRGPLGDTGELFF.

This sequence joins TRBV20-1 and TRBJ2-1; 7 nucleotides align to TRBD2. Germline CDR1 and CDR2: DFQATT and SNEGSKA (reference sequence). This CDR3 is 10 amino acids long. The junction had 3 bases not matched to a gene; V was cut back by 6 bases and J by 10 bases. The CDR3 DNA sequence: TGCAGTGCCCTCGGGGGGGAGCAGTTCTTC. This sequence encodes CSALGGEQFF.

The gene calls are TRBV28 and TRBJ1-1; 7 bases are shared with TRBD1. The J segment lost 4 bases and the V segment lost 3 bases, leaving 5 bases of the junction unmatched. This CDR3 contains 14 residues. From germline, CDR1 is MDHEN and CDR2 SYDVKM. CDR3 DNA sequence: TGTGCCAGCAGTTTGAGGGGGCCCACCACTGAAGCTTTCTTT. Translating gives CASSLRGPTTEAFF.

The chain employs TRBV7-3 and TRBJ1-1, with D possibly being TRBD1 (6 bases). From germline, CDR1 is SGHTA and CDR2 FQGTGA. The CDR3 extends over 15 amino acids. Trimming removed 5 bases from V and 4 bases from J, with 17 bases in between. In nucleotides, the CDR3 is TGTGCCAGCAGCCCCCAACAGGGATGGGGCACTGAAGCTTTCTTT. This encodes CASSPQQGWGTEAFF.

The J gene is TRBJ1-2, the V gene TRBV6-1; 10 positions agree with TRBD1. Per the germline V gene, CDR1 is MNHNS and CDR2 is SASEGT. The V segment lost 7 bases and the J segment 6 bases; nucleotides outside the gene matches: 11. The CDR3 extends over 15 amino acids. The CDR3 DNA follows: TGTGCCAGCACTAGAACTCGACAGGGGGCAAATGGCTACACCTTC. Its translation: CASTRTRQGANGYTF.

The chain employs TRBV25-1 and TRBJ2-5, with a tentative D call TRBD1 (6 bases). This CDR3 has 13 residues. The germline V gene encodes CDR1 MGHDK and CDR2 SYGVNS. The V end was cut by 6 bases, the J end by 7 bases, with 15 bases between. The CDR3 loop reads CASRQGVQGTQYF. The CDR3 DNA sequence: TGTGCCAGCAGACAGGGAGTGCAGGGGACCCAGTACTTC.

This rearrangement joins TRBV7-8 to TRBJ2-2; TRBD1 is a possible D gene (6 bases). There are 16 residues in the CDR3. Germline V gene lookup returns CDR1 SGHVS and CDR2 FQNEAQ. The V end lost 4 bases, the J end lost 2 bases, and 14 bases lay between the germline ends. CDR3 nucleotides: TGTGCCAGCAGCTACGACAGGCGACCCAACACCGGGGAGCTGTTTTTT. Residues: CASSYDRRPNTGELFF.